This passage covers 3 T cell receptor beta chains from one sample sequenced in a study of cytomegalovirus exposure and HLA in healthy donors. The PCR used 60 Vbeta and 13 Jbeta primers. This table comes from immunoSEQ multiplex PCR, and its TCRdb copy is limited to in-frame clones, with some not included. The sample shows 65,000 to 70,000 clones, about 70% of them seen only once. Input material: PBMCs. The receptors originated from a young woman in good health and CMV-seronegative.

The V and J genes are TRBV7-3 and TRBJ1-1; 7 nucleotides align to TRBD1. Looked up from germline, CDR1 is SGHTA and CDR2 is FQGTGA. The V gene end was trimmed by 4 bases and the J gene end by 11 bases; junction bases not matched to a gene: 10. The CDR3 loop spans 13 amino acids. CDR3 residues: CASSSQGLAQAFF. CDR3 nucleotide sequence: TGTGCCAGCAGCTCACAGGGGTTGGCTCAGGCTTTCTTT.

The table lists this clone with a count of one. The chain is built from TRBV7-9 and TRBJ1-1; weak D call: TRBD1 (6 bases). This CDR3 has 15 amino acids. Trimming cost V 1 base and J 5 bases, with 14 bases left between them. Germline V gives CDR1 SEHNR, CDR2 FQNEAQ (reference sequence). The CDR3 loop is CASSLGQGHNTEAFF. In nucleotides, the CDR3 is TGTGCCAGCAGCTTAGGGCAGGGGCATAATACTGAAGCTTTCTTT.

The V call is TRBV7-2, the J call TRBJ1-1; TRBD1 matches at 10 bases. J was trimmed by 1 base and V by 3 bases; bases with no gene match: 8. The CDR3 contains 17 residues. Germline CDR1 reads SGHTA; CDR2 reads FQGNSA. The CDR3 nucleotides are TGTGCCAGCAGCTTTAAGGGGACAGGGGACTCGAACACTGAAGCTTTCTTT. Amino acids: CASSFKGTGDSNTEAFF.